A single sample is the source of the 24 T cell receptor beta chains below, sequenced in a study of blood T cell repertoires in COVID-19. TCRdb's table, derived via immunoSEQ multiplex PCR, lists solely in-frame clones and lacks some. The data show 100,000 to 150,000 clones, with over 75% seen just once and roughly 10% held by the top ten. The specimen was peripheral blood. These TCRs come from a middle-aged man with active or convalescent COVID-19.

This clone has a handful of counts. Written as DNA, the CDR3 is TGTGCCAGCAGTGCTAGGAACACTGAAGCTTTCTTT. Translating it yields CASSARNTEAFF. The chain combines TRBV25-1 with TRBJ1-1, with no clear D. This CDR3 has 12 residues. V dropped 4 bases and J dropped 1 base, with 4 bases sitting between them. Germline V gives CDR1 MGHDK, CDR2 SYGVNS.

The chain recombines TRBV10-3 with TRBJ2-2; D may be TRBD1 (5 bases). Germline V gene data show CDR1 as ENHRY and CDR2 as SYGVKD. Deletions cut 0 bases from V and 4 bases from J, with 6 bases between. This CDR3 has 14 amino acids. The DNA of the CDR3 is TGTGCCATCAGTGAGTCAGGGGCCACCGGGGAGCTGTTTTTT. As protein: CAISESGATGELFF.

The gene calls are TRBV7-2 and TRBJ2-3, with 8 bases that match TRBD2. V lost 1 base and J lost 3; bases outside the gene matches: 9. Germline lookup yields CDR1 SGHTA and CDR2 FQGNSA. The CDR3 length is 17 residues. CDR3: CASSLGVLRGVTDTQYF. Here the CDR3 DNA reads TGTGCCAGCAGCTTAGGGGTCTTGCGGGGGGTGACAGATACGCAGTATTTT.

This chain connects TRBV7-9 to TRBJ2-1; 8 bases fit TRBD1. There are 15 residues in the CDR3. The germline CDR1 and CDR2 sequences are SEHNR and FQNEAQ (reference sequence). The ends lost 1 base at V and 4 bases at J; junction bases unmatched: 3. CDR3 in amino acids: CASSLGGTGYNEQFF. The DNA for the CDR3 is TGTGCCAGCAGCTTAGGAGGGACAGGATACAATGAGCAGTTCTTC.

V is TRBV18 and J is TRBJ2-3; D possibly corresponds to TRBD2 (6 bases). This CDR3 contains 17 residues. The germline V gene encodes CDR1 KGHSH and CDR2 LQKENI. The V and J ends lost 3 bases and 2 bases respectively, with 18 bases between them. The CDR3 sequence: CASSPPRSSGPTDTQYF. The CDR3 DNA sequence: TGTGCCAGCTCACCCCCCAGAAGTAGCGGACCCACAGATACGCAGTATTTT.

In DNA, the CDR3 is TGTGCCAGCAGTAACTGGGGGCAGGGGTATCAGCCCCAGCATTTT. The encoded protein is CASSNWGQGYQPQHF. The chain employs TRBV2 and TRBJ1-5; a possible D gene is TRBD1 (6 bases). The germline V gene has CDR1 SNHLY and CDR2 FYNNEI. The CDR3 runs 15 residues. V lost 5 bases and J 5 bases, leaving 16 bases between the germline ends.

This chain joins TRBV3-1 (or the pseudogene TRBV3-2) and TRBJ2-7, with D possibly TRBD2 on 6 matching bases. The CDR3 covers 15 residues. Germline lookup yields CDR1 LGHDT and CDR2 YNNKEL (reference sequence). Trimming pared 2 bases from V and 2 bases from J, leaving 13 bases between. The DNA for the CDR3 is TGTGCCAGCAGCCAATCTCTAGCGATTACCTACGAGCAGTACTTC. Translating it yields CASSQSLAITYEQYF.

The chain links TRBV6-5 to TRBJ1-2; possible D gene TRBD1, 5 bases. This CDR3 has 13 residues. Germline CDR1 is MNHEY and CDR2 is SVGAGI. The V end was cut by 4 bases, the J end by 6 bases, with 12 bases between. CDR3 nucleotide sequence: TGTGCCAGCAGTTTCTACTCCAGGGATGGCTACACCTTC. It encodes CASSFYSRDGYTF.

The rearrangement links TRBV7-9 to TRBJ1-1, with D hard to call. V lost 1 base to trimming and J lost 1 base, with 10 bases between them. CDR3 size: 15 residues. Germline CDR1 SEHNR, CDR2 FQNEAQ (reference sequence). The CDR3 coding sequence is TGTGCCAGCAGCTTAGGAGTGGGCAGGAACACTGAAGCTTTCTTT. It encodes CASSLGVGRNTEAFF.

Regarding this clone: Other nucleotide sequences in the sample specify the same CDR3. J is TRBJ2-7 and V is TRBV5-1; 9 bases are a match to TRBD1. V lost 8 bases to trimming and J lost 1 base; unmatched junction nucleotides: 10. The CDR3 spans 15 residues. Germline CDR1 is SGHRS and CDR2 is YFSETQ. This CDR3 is CASSPGGTGSYEQYF. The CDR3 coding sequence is TGCGCCAGTAGCCCCGGGGGGACAGGGTCCTACGAGCAGTACTTC. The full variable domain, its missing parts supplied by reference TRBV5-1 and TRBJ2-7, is KAGVTQTPRYLIKTRGQQVTLSCSPISGHRSVSWYQQTPGQGLQFLFEYFSETQRNKGNFPGRFSGRQFSNSRSEMNVSTLELGDSALYLCASSPGGTGSYEQYFGPGTRLTVT.

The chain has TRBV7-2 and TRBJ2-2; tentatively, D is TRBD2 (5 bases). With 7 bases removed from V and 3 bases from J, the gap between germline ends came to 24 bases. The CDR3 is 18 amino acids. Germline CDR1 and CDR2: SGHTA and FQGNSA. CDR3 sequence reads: CASISSGLTRVDTGELFF. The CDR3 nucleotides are TGTGCCAGCATATCGAGTGGACTGACCCGGGTAGACACCGGGGAGCTGTTTTTT.

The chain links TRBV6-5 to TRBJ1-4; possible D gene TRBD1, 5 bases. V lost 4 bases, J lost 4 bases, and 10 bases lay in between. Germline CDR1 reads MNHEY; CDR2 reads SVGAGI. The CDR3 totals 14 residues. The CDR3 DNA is TGTGCCAGCAGTTCGAGACAGCTTAATGAAAAACTGTTTTTT. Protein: CASSSRQLNEKLFF.

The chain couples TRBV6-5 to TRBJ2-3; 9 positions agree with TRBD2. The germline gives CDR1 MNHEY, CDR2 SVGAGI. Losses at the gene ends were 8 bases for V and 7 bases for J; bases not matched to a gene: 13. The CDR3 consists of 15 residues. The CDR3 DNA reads TGTGCCAGCCGGGCCGGTGGCGGGGGGGCCTATACGCAGTATTTT. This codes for CASRAGGGGAYTQYF.

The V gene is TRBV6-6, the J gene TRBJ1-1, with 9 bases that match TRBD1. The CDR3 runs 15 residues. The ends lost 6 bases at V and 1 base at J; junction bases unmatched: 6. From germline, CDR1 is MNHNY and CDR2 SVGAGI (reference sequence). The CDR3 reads CASSRPGQGNTEAFF. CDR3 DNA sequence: TGTGCCAGCAGCCGACCGGGACAGGGGAACACTGAAGCTTTCTTT.

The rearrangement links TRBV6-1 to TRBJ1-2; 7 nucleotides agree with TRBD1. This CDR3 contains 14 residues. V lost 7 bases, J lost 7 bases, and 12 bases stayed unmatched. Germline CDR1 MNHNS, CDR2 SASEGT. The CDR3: CASIPSGQTGGYTF. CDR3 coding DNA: TGTGCCAGCATTCCCTCGGGACAGACTGGTGGCTACACCTTC.

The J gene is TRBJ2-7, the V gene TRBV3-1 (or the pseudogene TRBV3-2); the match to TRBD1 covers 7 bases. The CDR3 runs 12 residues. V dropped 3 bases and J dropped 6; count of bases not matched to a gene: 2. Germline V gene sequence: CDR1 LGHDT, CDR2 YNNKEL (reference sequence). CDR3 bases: TGTGCCAGCAGCCACGACAGGGTCGAGCAGTACTTC. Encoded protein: CASSHDRVEQYF.

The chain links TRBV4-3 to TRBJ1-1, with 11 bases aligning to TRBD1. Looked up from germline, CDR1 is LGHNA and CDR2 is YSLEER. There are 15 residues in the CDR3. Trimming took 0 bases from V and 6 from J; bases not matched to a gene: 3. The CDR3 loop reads CASSQEGQGVAEAFF. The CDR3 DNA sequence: TGCGCCAGCAGCCAAGAGGGACAGGGGGTCGCTGAAGCTTTCTTT.

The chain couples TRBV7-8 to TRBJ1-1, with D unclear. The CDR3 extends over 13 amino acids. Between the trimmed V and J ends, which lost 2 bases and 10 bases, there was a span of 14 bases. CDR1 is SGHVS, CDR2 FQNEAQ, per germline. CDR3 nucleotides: TGTGCCAGCAGCTTATATCGGGAGGCTGTAGCTTTCTTT. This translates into CASSLYREAVAFF.

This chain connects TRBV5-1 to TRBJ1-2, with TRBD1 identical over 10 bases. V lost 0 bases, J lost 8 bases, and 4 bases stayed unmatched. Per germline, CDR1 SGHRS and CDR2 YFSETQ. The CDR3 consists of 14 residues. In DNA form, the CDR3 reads TGCGCCAGCAGCTTGGACGGGACAGGGGAAGGCTACACCTTC. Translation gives CASSLDGTGEGYTF.

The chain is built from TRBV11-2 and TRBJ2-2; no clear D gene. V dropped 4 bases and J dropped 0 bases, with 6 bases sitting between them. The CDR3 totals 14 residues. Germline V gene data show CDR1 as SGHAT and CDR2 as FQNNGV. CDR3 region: CASSSYSNTGELFF. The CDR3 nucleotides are TGTGCCAGCAGCTCGTACTCGAACACCGGGGAGCTGTTTTTT.

The CDR3 DNA reads TGTGCCATGCTAGGGGCCCGCGCGGCAGATACGCAGTATTTT. Translating gives CAMLGARAADTQYF. V and J are TRBV5-4 and TRBJ2-3, with TRBD1 as a possible D gene (5 bases). This CDR3 region has 14 residues. The germline V gene encodes CDR1 SGHNT and CDR2 YYREEE (reference sequence). Trimming took off 9 bases at V and 4 bases at J, with 18 bases between the two ends.

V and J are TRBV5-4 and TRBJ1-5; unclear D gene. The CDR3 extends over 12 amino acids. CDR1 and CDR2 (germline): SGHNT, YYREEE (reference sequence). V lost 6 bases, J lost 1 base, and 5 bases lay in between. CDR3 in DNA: TGTGCCAGCACTTTGAGCAATCAGCCCCAGCATTTT. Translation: CASTLSNQPQHF.

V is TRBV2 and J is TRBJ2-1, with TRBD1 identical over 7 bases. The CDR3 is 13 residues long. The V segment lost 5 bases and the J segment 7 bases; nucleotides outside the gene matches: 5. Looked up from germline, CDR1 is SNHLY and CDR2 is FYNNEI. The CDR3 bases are TGTGCCAGCAGTATAGGGGGCCGGAATGAGCAGTTCTTC. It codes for CASSIGGRNEQFF.

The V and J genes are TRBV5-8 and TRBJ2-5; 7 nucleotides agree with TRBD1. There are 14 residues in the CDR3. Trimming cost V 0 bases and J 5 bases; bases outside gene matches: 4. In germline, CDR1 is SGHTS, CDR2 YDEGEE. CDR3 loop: CASSLEGGRETQYF. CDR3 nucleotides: TGTGCCAGCAGCTTGGAAGGGGGCCGGGAGACCCAGTACTTC.